These 31 T cell receptor beta chains originate from one sample sequenced in a study of T cells in Graves' hyperthyroidism and ophthalmopathy. RNA transcripts gave rise to amplified TCR beta CDR3 regions. Initially, a first-round RT-PCR of the TCR CDR3 employed the HTBI primer set. TCRdb redid the calling of the multiplex PCR reads with MiXCR, one entry per CDR3 protein. Of hundreds of thousands of distinct CDR3 sequences listed, roughly 15% are singletons. Material for sequencing was blood. The source is a woman aged 25-40 years with Graves' hyperthyroidism.

This clonotype has at least ten counts. The chain combines TRBV2 with TRBJ1-5; a weak D match, TRBD1 (5 bases). The V end lost 7 bases, the J end lost 5 bases, and 12 bases lay between the germline ends. The germline V gene has CDR1 SNHLY and CDR2 FYNNEI. The CDR3 sequence is 13 residues long. The CDR3 loop is CASTPGTDQPQHF. The CDR3, as DNA: TGTGCCAGCACCCCAGGGACCGATCAGCCCCAGCATTTT.

In its sample, this clonotype was seen many times. The V and J genes are TRBV27 and TRBJ1-5; D unclear. Germline CDR1 is MNHEY and CDR2 is SMNVEV (reference sequence). Trimming cost V 3 bases and J 7 bases, with 10 bases left between them. The CDR3 spans 13 residues. Written as DNA, the CDR3 is TGTGCCAGCAGTTTCCGACATTGGCAGCCCCAGCATTTT. This gives the protein CASSFRHWQPQHF.

This clonotype is a singleton in its sample. A much more abundant neighbour one base away suggests this may be a read error. V is TRBV18 and J is TRBJ2-1; perhaps TRBD1 as D (6 bases). The CDR3 sequence is 13 residues long. Germline V gene lookup returns CDR1 KGHSH and CDR2 LQKENI. Written as DNA, the CDR3 is TGTGCCATCTCACCCCCAGGGGACGATGAGCAGTTCTTC. It yields the protein CAISPPGDDEQFF.

This clonotype was seen repeatedly, ten times or more. The V gene is TRBV20-1, the J gene TRBJ1-5; D is ambiguous. Trimming removed 0 bases at V and 5 bases at J, with 14 bases between. CDR1 and CDR2 from the germline V gene are DFQATT and SNEGSKA (reference sequence). This CDR3 spans 15 amino acids. CDR3 sequence reads: CSARDWETNYQPQHF. Here the CDR3 DNA reads TGCAGTGCTAGAGATTGGGAGACGAATTATCAGCCCCAGCATTTT.

This clonotype appeared many times. V gene TRBV12-3 or TRBV12-4 combines with J gene TRBJ2-2; 7 nucleotides match TRBD2. CDR3 length equals 15 residues. J gave up 4 bases and V 3 bases, and 5 bases lay outside the gene matches. CDR3 region: CASSFSSGGTGELFF. CDR3 DNA sequence: TGTGCCAGCAGTTTTTCTAGCGGAGGCACCGGGGAGCTGTTTTTT.

This clonotype was seen only a few times. A much larger clone sits a single nucleotide away, making a read error possible. This chain links TRBV27 with TRBJ1-1; perhaps TRBD1 as D (6 bases). The ends were cut back, 2 bases at V and 1 base at J, with 8 bases in the middle. Germline values: CDR1 MNHEY, CDR2 SMNVEV (reference sequence). The CDR3 runs to 14 residues. CDR3 coding DNA: TGTGCCAGCAGTTTAAAGGGGGGGAACACTGAAGCTTTCTTT. Amino acids: CASSLKGGNTEAFF.

CDR3 sequence (DNA): TGTGCCAGCAGAATTCGCAGCCCAGGGGGCCCCCAGTGGGGCAATCAGCCCCAGCATTTT. It is translated as CASRIRSPGGPQWGNQPQHF. The chain uses TRBV6-5 and TRBJ1-5; 8 nucleotides line up with TRBD1. The CDR3 extends over 20 amino acids. Germline assignment: CDR1 MNHEY and CDR2 SVGAGI. The J segment lost 2 bases and the V segment lost 6 bases, leaving 21 bases of the junction unmatched.

The genes are TRBV6-4 and TRBJ2-3, with D possibly TRBD1 on 5 matching bases. V was cut by 2 bases and J by 2 bases, with 11 bases left in between. Germline values: CDR1 MRHNA, CDR2 SNTAGT. This CDR3 spans 15 amino acids. The CDR3 loop reads CASSDGRVDTDTQYF. In DNA, the CDR3 is TGTGCCAGCAGTGACGGCAGGGTTGACACAGATACGCAGTATTTT.

The rearrangement links TRBV28 to TRBJ1-4; 7 bases are shared with TRBD1. Germline V gene data show CDR1 as MDHEN and CDR2 as SYDVKM. V dropped 2 bases and J dropped 6; count of bases not matched to a gene: 6. This CDR3 contains 15 residues. The CDR3 sequence is CASSLGDSSYEKLFF. CDR3 nucleotides: TGTGCCAGCAGTTTAGGGGACAGTTCATATGAAAAACTGTTTTTT.

As to this clonotype: A much bigger clone sits one base away, suggesting this may be a read error. The chain couples TRBV14 to TRBJ2-1; perhaps TRBD2 as D (6 bases). The CDR3 has 17 residues. CDR1 and CDR2 (germline): SGHDN, FVKESK. The CDR3 region has the DNA TGTGCCAACAGCCAAGATAACTTCAGACTAGTAAATTCTGAGCAGTTCTTC. Its protein is CANSQDNFRLVNSEQFF.

This chain joins TRBV19 and TRBJ2-1, with 9 bases aligning to TRBD2. The CDR3 consists of 19 residues. Germline CDR1 LNHDA, CDR2 SQIVND (reference sequence). The V gene end was trimmed by 3 bases and the J gene end by 0 bases; junction bases not matched to a gene: 12. CDR3 amino acids: CASSMLPGISGSSYNEQFF. CDR3 sequence (DNA): TGTGCCAGTAGTATGCTCCCGGGAATTAGCGGGAGCTCCTACAATGAGCAGTTCTTC.

The sample holds a few counts of this clonotype. The germline gene is not matched at one end of the junction; a read error may be the cause. The chain combines TRBV5-1 with TRBJ1-1, with D possibly being TRBD1 (6 bases). Germline V gene data show CDR1 as SGHRS and CDR2 as YFSETQ. This CDR3 has 14 amino acids. The CDR3 spells CTSSRATQGTEAFF. CDR3 nucleotide sequence: TGCACCAGCAGCCGAGCCACCCAGGGGACTGAAGCTTTCTTT. Combining the CDR3 with reference TRBV5-1 and TRBJ1-1 gives the whole variable domain KAGVTQTPRYLIKTRGQQVTLSCSPISGHRSVSWYQQTPGQGLQFLFEYFSETQRNKGNFPGRFSGRQFSNSRSEMNVSTLELGDSALYLCTSSRATQGTEAFFGQGTRLTVV.

This clonotype appeared a few times. DNA for the CDR3: TGTGCCAGCAGCCAAGATAGAACTAGCGGCTCCTACAATGAGCAGTTCTTC. This sequence encodes CASSQDRTSGSYNEQFF. This sequence joins TRBV4-2 and TRBJ2-1; 8 positions agree with TRBD2. The V and J ends lost 0 bases and 0 bases, in that order; junction bases with no gene match: 4. Germline V gene sequence: CDR1 LGHNA, CDR2 YNFKEQ. CDR3 length equals 17 residues.

In its sample, this clonotype was seen a few times. CDR3 amino acids: CSARFIGEEVYEQYF. CDR3 sequence (DNA): TGCAGTGCTAGATTCATAGGGGAGGAAGTCTACGAGCAGTACTTC. The chain recombines TRBV20-1 with TRBJ2-7; possibly TRBD2 for D (6 bases). The CDR3 consists of 15 residues. The germline CDR1 and CDR2 sequences are DFQATT and SNEGSKA (reference sequence). With 2 bases removed from V and 3 bases from J, the gap between germline ends came to 17 bases.

In its sample, this clonotype was seen many times. The chain joins TRBV18 to TRBJ2-5, with a tentative D call TRBD1 (5 bases). The CDR3 runs to 13 residues. Germline loops: CDR1 KGHSH, CDR2 LQKENI. V dropped 4 bases and J dropped 5 bases, with 11 bases sitting between them. This CDR3 is CASSLQKGETQYF. CDR3 in DNA: TGTGCCAGCTCACTCCAGAAGGGGGAGACCCAGTACTTC.

At least ten counts were recorded for this clonotype. The chain carries TRBV27 and TRBJ2-5, with D perhaps matching TRBD1 or TRBD2 (5 bases each). The CDR3 is 15 amino acids. The germline V gene encodes CDR1 MNHEY and CDR2 SMNVEV (reference sequence). V shed 3 bases and J shed 3 bases, with 14 bases lying between them. The CDR3 region is CASSLLLGGKETQYF. CDR3 sequence (DNA): TGTGCCAGCAGTTTGCTTCTTGGGGGAAAAGAGACCCAGTACTTC.

The rearrangement joins TRBV2 to TRBJ2-2; D is possibly TRBD1 (6 bases). Germline assignment: CDR1 SNHLY and CDR2 FYNNEI. The CDR3 consists of 14 residues. V gave up 4 bases and J gave up 2 bases, with 8 bases separating them. The CDR3 reads CASSGQVNTGELFF. CDR3 nucleotide sequence: TGTGCCAGCAGTGGACAGGTCAACACCGGGGAGCTGTTTTTT.

This clonotype was observed a handful of times. V is TRBV9 and J is TRBJ1-1, with 7 nucleotides matching TRBD1. Unmatched junction bases numbered 10, after V lost 4 bases and J lost 4 bases. This CDR3 has 15 amino acids. Looked up from germline, CDR1 is SGDLS and CDR2 is YYNGEE. The CDR3, as DNA: TGTGCCAGCAGCCCTCAGGGGGGGGTGGCCACTGAAGCTTTCTTT. Its translation: CASSPQGGVATEAFF.

The rearrangement uses TRBV5-1 and TRBJ1-3, with TRBD1 matching 8 bases. The CDR3 totals 14 residues. In germline, CDR1 is SGHRS, CDR2 YFSETQ. Germline trimming cut 3 bases from V and 8 bases from J; bases unmatched to any gene: 7. The CDR3 spells CASSSGQVSDTIYF. The DNA for the CDR3 is TGCGCCAGCAGCTCGGGACAGGTTAGCGACACCATATATTTT.

This chain uses TRBV19 with TRBJ2-5, with D possibly matching TRBD1 (5 bases). V lost 2 bases and J lost 5, with 12 bases in between. Germline CDR1 LNHDA, CDR2 SQIVND (reference sequence). CDR3 length: 14 amino acids. The CDR3 nucleotides are TGTGCCAGTAGTATAACAGGATCGCAGGAGACCCAGTACTTC. This encodes CASSITGSQETQYF.

This clonotype was seen many times. This chain links TRBV30 with TRBJ2-7, with D possibly TRBD1 on 5 matching bases. The V gene's germline CDR1 is GTSNPN and CDR2 SVGIG (reference sequence). The CDR3 loop spans 13 amino acids. V gave up 3 bases and J gave up 1 base, with 10 bases separating them. The DNA for the CDR3 is TGTGCCTGGAGGATTTCAGGGTCCTACGAGCAGTACTTC. Protein product: CAWRISGSYEQYF. Variable domain in full (rest from reference TRBV30 and TRBJ2-7): SQTIHQWPATLVQPVGSPLSLECTVEGTSNPNLYWYRQAAGRGLQLLFYSVGIGQISSEVPQNLSASRPQDRQFILSSKKLLLSDSGFYLCAWRISGSYEQYFGPGTRLTVT.

This clonotype has just a few counts. The CDR3 here is CASSQMTGKSGELFF. CDR3 DNA sequence: TGTGCCAGCAGCCAGATGACAGGGAAGTCCGGGGAGCTGTTTTTT. The chain recombines TRBV3-1 with TRBJ2-2, with TRBD1 identical over 7 bases. Trimming cost V 3 bases and J 6 bases; bases outside gene matches: 7. CDR3 size: 15 residues. Germline CDR1 reads LGHDT; CDR2 reads YNNKEL (reference sequence).

This rearrangement joins TRBV20-1 to TRBJ1-3; D is unresolved. V was trimmed by 1 base and J by 0 bases, leaving 7 bases between them. In germline, CDR1 is DFQATT, CDR2 SNEGSKA (reference sequence). The CDR3 extends over 14 amino acids. Here the CDR3 DNA reads TGCAGTGCTAGAGCAGGCTACTCTGGAAACACCATATATTTT. It encodes CSARAGYSGNTIYF.

This clonotype was detected a few times. The chain recombines TRBV4-1 with TRBJ2-7; a possible D gene is TRBD2 (7 bases). This CDR3 has 14 residues. Trimming left V 4 bases short and J 4 bases short, with 14 bases between. Germline V lookup: CDR1 MGHRA, CDR2 YSYEKL. The CDR3 DNA is TGCGCCAGCAGCCGGGGGGCGGGGGAATACGAGCAGTACTTC. Residues: CASSRGAGEYEQYF.

This clonotype showed up just a few times. The chain carries TRBV7-3 and TRBJ2-3; TRBD2 matches at 7 bases. Trimming removed 4 bases from V and 4 bases from J; junction bases left unmatched: 5. The CDR3 is 14 residues long. Germline loops: CDR1 SGHTA, CDR2 FQGTGA. CDR3 sequence (DNA): TGTGCCAGCAGCTGGGCGGGAGATGCAGATACGCAGTATTTT. As protein: CASSWAGDADTQYF.

This clonotype was seen ten or more times. The rearrangement links TRBV28 to TRBJ2-7; maybe TRBD1 (7 bases). Germline CDR1 is MDHEN and CDR2 is SYDVKM. Trimming shortened V by 2 bases and J by 3 bases, and 11 bases separated the two germline ends. This CDR3 has 14 amino acids. The chain's CDR3 is CASSLRGRGYEQYF. As DNA, the CDR3 is TGTGCCAGCAGTTTAAGGGGGCGGGGCTACGAGCAGTACTTC.

This clonotype has a handful of counts. The chain joins TRBV25-1 to TRBJ1-2; tentative D call: TRBD1 (5 bases). Germline lookup yields CDR1 MGHDK and CDR2 SYGVNS. The CDR3 is 14 amino acids. Trimming took off 6 bases at V and 8 bases at J, with 19 bases between the two ends. This CDR3 is CASSRDGTYHGYTF. CDR3 DNA: TGTGCCAGCAGCCGGGACGGGACCTATCACGGCTACACCTTC.

The sample holds many counts of this clonotype. This rearrangement joins TRBV30 to TRBJ2-3, with a weak D call TRBD2 (5 bases). Trimming shortened V by 0 bases and J by 4 bases, and 11 bases separated the two germline ends. Germline V lookup: CDR1 GTSNPN, CDR2 SVGIG (reference sequence). This CDR3 is 14 amino acids long. The CDR3 loop is CAWSVRGFADTQYF. The CDR3 coding sequence is TGTGCCTGGAGTGTCCGGGGTTTCGCAGATACGCAGTATTTT. Combining the CDR3 with reference TRBV30 and TRBJ2-3 gives the whole variable domain SQTIHQWPATLVQPVGSPLSLECTVEGTSNPNLYWYRQAAGRGLQLLFYSVGIGQISSEVPQNLSASRPQDRQFILSSKKLLLSDSGFYLCAWSVRGFADTQYFGPGTRLTVL.

There are a few counts of this clonotype. The chain has TRBV28 and TRBJ2-7, with TRBD2 matching 8 bases. After removal of 7 bases from V and 3 bases from J, the junction contained 5 bases not matched to a gene. This CDR3 is built from 13 residues. Per germline, CDR1 MDHEN and CDR2 SYDVKM. The CDR3 protein is CASIKRGGYEQYF. Here the CDR3 DNA reads TGTGCCAGCATTAAACGGGGGGGCTACGAGCAGTACTTC.

This clonotype was counted at least ten times. The V call is TRBV3-1, the J call TRBJ2-5; 9 bases are shared with TRBD2. V shed 4 bases, J shed 2 bases, and the junction held 14 bases outside the gene matches. This CDR3 has 18 amino acids. Per the germline V gene, CDR1 is LGHDT and CDR2 is YNNKEL (reference sequence). The CDR3 loop reads CASSRGAGSGSGQETQYF. The CDR3 region has the DNA TGTGCCAGCAGCCGTGGAGCGGGTAGCGGGAGTGGGCAAGAGACCCAGTACTTC.

This rearrangement joins TRBV6-4 to TRBJ2-5, with 12 bases fitting TRBD2. The CDR3 has 16 residues. Germline loops: CDR1 MRHNA, CDR2 SNTAGT. J gave up 4 bases and V 2 bases, and 5 bases lay outside the gene matches. For the CDR3, the DNA is TGTGCCAGCAGTGACGGACTAGCGGGATCGGGAGAGACCCAGTACTTC. It encodes CASSDGLAGSGETQYF.